This T cell receptor (beta chain) was sequenced in a study of vaccination and CD4 T cells after COVID-19. Study at large: Convalescents were six males and four females, two of them Hispanic.

Cultured CD4+ T-cell DNA underwent Oncomine TCR Beta short-read sequencing. TCRdb fed the PCR reads into MiXCR, producing one record per CDR3 protein. Of roughly 18,000 distinct CDR3 sequences listed, around 52% are singletons. This clonotype has just a few counts. Its antigen is unidentified. Time point here: late sampling 161 to 241 days after vaccination in a few convalescent patients. Treatment here: roughly 11-day PBMC culture with coronavirus spike peptide pools or control peptides (ViraFEST assay). The ViraFEST method relied on peptide pools to expand antigen-specific T cells, followed by TCR sequencing. Upon completion of 9 to 10 days of culture, CD4+ T cells were isolated via negative selection. The CDR3 is 13 residues long. The V end was cut by 6 bases, the J end by 6 bases, with 12 bases between. Germline CDR1 reads SGHTA; CDR2 reads FQGNSA.

This sequence originates from a human donor who had recovered from COVID-19. The specimen comprised CD4+ T cells from blood, cultured in vitro, sampled about 7 months after SARS-CoV-2 vaccination. This sequence joins TRBV7-2 and TRBJ2-1; D uncertain. DNA for the CDR3: TGTGCCAGCAGTACATACAGAGGCAATGAGCAGTTCTTC. It encodes CASSTYRGNEQFF. The whole variable domain, filled in from reference TRBV7-2 and TRBJ2-1, reads GAGVSQSPSNKVTEKGKDVELRCDPISGHTALYWYRQSLGQGLEFLIYFQGNSAPDKSGLPSDRFSAERTGGSVSTLTIQRTQQEDSAVYLCASSTYRGNEQFFGPGTRLTVL.